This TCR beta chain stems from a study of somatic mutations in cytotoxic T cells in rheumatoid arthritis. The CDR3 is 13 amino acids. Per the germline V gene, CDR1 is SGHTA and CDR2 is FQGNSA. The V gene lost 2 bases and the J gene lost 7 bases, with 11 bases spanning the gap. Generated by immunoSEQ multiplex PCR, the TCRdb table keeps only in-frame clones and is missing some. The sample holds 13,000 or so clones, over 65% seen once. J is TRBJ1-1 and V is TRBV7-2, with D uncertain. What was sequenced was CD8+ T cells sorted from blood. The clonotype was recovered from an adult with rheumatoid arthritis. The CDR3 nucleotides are TGTGCCAGCAGCTTATCAAGGGTCCGTGAAGCTTTCTTT. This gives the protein CASSLSRVREAFF. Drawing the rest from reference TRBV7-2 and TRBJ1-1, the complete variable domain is GAGVSQSPSNKVTEKGKDVELRCDPISGHTALYWYRQSLGQGLEFLIYFQGNSAPDKSGLPSDRFSAERTGGSVSTLTIQRTQQEDSAVYLCASSLSRVREAFFGQGTRLTVV.